The T cell receptor beta chain described here comes from a study of shared T cell receptors in the human thymus. Some clones are missing from TCRdb's copy, which holds only in-frame ones; the method was immunoSEQ multiplex PCR. In the table there are 500,000 to 750,000 clones, 88% of which are singletons. From germline, CDR1 is SGHRS and CDR2 YFSETQ. CDR3 length: 16 residues. V was clipped by 4 bases and J by 6 bases; unmatched bases: 13. The same data also went into a second study, on human thymus T cells. That report adds: It was from resections taken during corrective heart surgery that the thymus tissue came. An apparent bias in V and J gene usage was seen in thymic and blood repertoires.

The sequence was obtained from a boy in the first two years of life with a congenital heart defect. The chain recombines TRBV5-1 with TRBJ2-3; 8 bases fit TRBD2. The sequencing input was thymocytes. CDR3 in DNA: TGCGCCAGCAGCGGCGCGGGAGGTGGGCCCACCGATACGCAGTATTTT. It specifies CASSGAGGGPTDTQYF.